These T cell receptor beta chains were read from a single sample in a study of blood T cell repertoires in COVID-19. The repertoire was sequenced with immunoSEQ multiplex PCR; TCRdb's copy has only in-frame clones and lacks some. The sample includes 150,000 to 160,000 clones, around 82% seen only once; the top ten take 0.55% to 0.75%. Material for sequencing was peripheral blood. All receptors come from a man aged 60 to 75 with COVID-19, enrolled during active disease. CDR3s include the opening cysteine and the closing phenylalanine or tryptophan. Fields, in order: D gene, CDR3 length, V gene, J gene, clone size, CDR3 protein, CDR3 DNA. The D gene is left open where the match is weak. Clone size appears in some rows only: once, few, many, or a class for an expanded clone.

NA,15,TRBV6-5,TRBJ1-5,NA,CASSYEYGSNQPQHF,TGTGCCAGCAGTTACGAGTACGGGAGCAATCAGCCCCAGCATTTT
NA,13,TRBV5-8,TRBJ1-1,NA,CASSLGGDTEAFF,TGTGCCAGCAGCTTGGGGGGAGACACTGAAGCTTTCTTT
TRBD2,15,TRBV6-1,TRBJ2-7,few,CASSEVETSGYEQYF,TGTGCCAGCAGTGAAGTAGAGACTAGCGGCTACGAGCAGTACTTC
NA,14,TRBV7-2,TRBJ2-1,NA,CASSLSQAADEQFF,TGTGCCAGCAGCTTATCCCAAGCGGCGGATGAGCAGTTCTTC
NA,14,TRBV2,TRBJ1-6,NA,CASSGNRVNSPLHF,TGTGCCAGCAGTGGCAACAGGGTGAATTCACCCCTCCACTTT
NA,17,TRBV7-8,TRBJ2-1,few,CASSLESSFMVYNEQFF,TGTGCCAGCAGCTTAGAGAGTTCTTTCATGGTGTACAATGAGCAGTTCTTC
NA,16,TRBV5-4,TRBJ2-4,once,CASSLASPQAVDIQYF,TGTGCCAGCAGCTTGGCGTCTCCACAGGCAGTGGACATTCAGTACTTC
TRBD2,14,TRBV28,TRBJ2-5,NA,CASSTSGGAEAQYF,TGTGCCAGCAGTACTAGCGGGGGGGCGGAGGCCCAGTACTTC
TRBD2,15,TRBV2,TRBJ2-1,NA,CASSVLAGGRDEQFF,TGTGCCAGCAGTGTGTTAGCGGGAGGGAGGGATGAGCAGTTCTTC
NA,12,TRBV24-1,TRBJ1-1,NA,CATSLGGTEAFF,TGTGCCACCAGCTTGGGAGGCACTGAAGCTTTCTTT
NA,14,TRBV5-6,TRBJ2-5,NA,CASSLPPREETQYF,TGTGCCAGCAGCTTGCCCCCGAGGGAAGAGACCCAGTACTTC
TRBD2,13,TRBV30,TRBJ2-7,NA,CAWGLAGAYEQYF,TGTGCCTGGGGACTAGCGGGGGCCTACGAGCAGTACTTC
TRBD1,16,TRBV9,TRBJ1-3,NA,CASSASLGQGLNTIYF,TGTGCCAGCAGCGCAAGCCTGGGACAGGGTCTAAACACCATATATTTT
TRBD1,15,TRBV11-3,TRBJ1-1,once,CASSSGGPARTEAFF,TGTGCCAGCAGCTCAGGGGGGCCGGCGCGGACTGAAGCTTTCTTT
NA,14,TRBV5-4,TRBJ2-7,NA,CASSLGAGPYEQYF,TGTGCCAGCAGCTTAGGGGCAGGGCCCTACGAGCAGTACTTC
TRBD1,15,TRBV5-1,TRBJ2-3,NA,CASRSGTVSTDTQYF,TGCGCCAGCAGATCCGGGACAGTAAGCACAGATACGCAGTATTTT
TRBD2,16,TRBV9,TRBJ2-1,NA,CASSTRTSGSINEQFF,TGTGCCAGCAGCACCCGGACTAGCGGGAGTATAAATGAGCAGTTCTTC
NA,14,TRBV11-3,TRBJ1-4,NA,CASSYGGSDEKLFF,TGTGCCAGCAGTTACGGGGGATCGGATGAAAAACTGTTTTTT
NA,12,TRBV28,TRBJ2-7,NA,CASSLTFRGQYF,TGTGCCAGCAGTTTAACATTTAGGGGGCAGTACTTC
NA,11,TRBV25-1,TRBJ1-1,NA,CASTARAEAFF,TGTGCCAGCACGGCGAGGGCTGAAGCTTTCTTT
NA,14,TRBV6-6,TRBJ1-1,NA,CATLFGTGGNEAFF,TGTGCCACCCTCTTTGGAACGGGAGGAAATGAAGCTTTCTTT
NA,18,TRBV7-9,TRBJ1-6,few,CASSSPRGGASYNSPLHF,TGTGCCAGCAGCTCGCCTCGGGGGGGCGCATCCTATAATTCACCCCTCCACTTT
NA,16,TRBV4-3,TRBJ1-5,NA,CASSQDTRALNQPQHF,TGCGCCAGCAGCCAAGATACCAGGGCCCTCAATCAGCCCCAGCATTTT
NA,14,TRBV6-5,TRBJ2-2,NA,CASQKTVNTGELFF,TGTGCCAGCCAGAAGACAGTTAACACCGGGGAGCTGTTTTTT
TRBD1,15,TRBV10-3,TRBJ1-2,NA,CAISGGGTGAYGYTF,TGTGCCATCAGTGGAGGTGGGACAGGGGCCTATGGCTACACCTTC
TRBD1,16,TRBV18,TRBJ2-3,NA,CASSPIQGASTDTQYF,TGTGCCAGCTCACCAATTCAGGGGGCAAGCACAGATACGCAGTATTTT
NA,14,TRBV30,TRBJ2-2,NA,CAWNRQLNTGELFF,TGTGCCTGGAATAGACAGCTGAACACCGGGGAGCTGTTTTTT
NA,15,TRBV5-1,TRBJ2-2,few,CASSEGGRGTGELFF,TGCGCCAGCAGCGAGGGTGGGCGCGGGACCGGGGAGCTGTTTTTT
NA,15,TRBV4-3,TRBJ1-1,NA,CASSQDPLGSTEAFF,TGCGCCAGCAGCCAAGATCCGTTGGGGAGCACTGAAGCTTTCTTT
NA,13,TRBV27,TRBJ1-4,once,CASSLPDRLRLFF,TGTGCCAGCAGTTTGCCAGACAGGCTAAGACTGTTTTTT
NA,15,TRBV11-2,TRBJ1-6,NA,CASSLQGFWNSPLHF,TGTGCCAGCAGCTTACAGGGGTTTTGGAATTCACCCCTCCACTTT
NA,17,TRBV11-3,TRBJ2-5,NA,CASSLGPSPGNQETQYF,TGTGCCAGCAGCTTAGGCCCGAGCCCGGGGAACCAAGAGACCCAGTACTTC
NA,13,TRBV11-2,TRBJ2-7,NA,CASSSGVEYEQYF,TGTGCCAGCAGCTCGGGGGTGGAATACGAGCAGTACTTC
TRBD2,15,TRBV7-3,TRBJ2-5,NA,CASSPGPLAGETQYF,TGTGCCAGCAGCCCGGGTCCTCTAGCGGGAGAGACCCAGTACTTC
NA,14,TRBV13,TRBJ1-4,NA,CASSTGQLGEKLFF,TGTGCCAGCAGCACAGGACAGTTAGGGGAAAAACTGTTTTTT
TRBD2,14,TRBV4-3,TRBJ2-1,many,CASSLEAGNNEQFF,TGCGCCAGCAGCCTAGAAGCGGGGAATAATGAGCAGTTCTTC
TRBD1,17,TRBV7-9,TRBJ2-1,NA,CASSSRRDRGLYNEQFF,TGTGCCAGCAGCTCGAGGCGGGACAGGGGTCTGTACAATGAGCAGTTCTTC
NA,16,TRBV4-1,TRBJ1-1,few,CASSQVLLTGNTEAFF,TGCGCCAGCAGCCAAGTTTTACTAACGGGAAACACTGAAGCTTTCTTT
TRBD1,14,TRBV13,TRBJ1-1,NA,CASSGDRGRTEAFF,TGTGCCAGCAGCGGCGACAGGGGGCGCACTGAAGCTTTCTTT
NA,15,TRBV11-2,TRBJ1-2,NA,CASSPVDSVGYGYTF,TGTGCCAGCAGCCCAGTAGACAGTGTGGGGTATGGCTACACCTTC
NA,13,TRBV14,TRBJ2-5,NA,CASSQDIRETQYF,TGTGCCAGCAGCCAAGATATTAGAGAGACCCAGTACTTC
NA,13,TRBV6-5,TRBJ1-1,NA,CASSPHMDTEAFF,TGTGCCAGCAGCCCACACATGGACACTGAAGCTTTCTTT
NA,15,TRBV30,TRBJ1-6,NA,CAWRGTPFYNSPLHF,TGTGCCTGGAGAGGGACTCCTTTCTATAATTCACCCCTCCACTTT
TRBD1,14,TRBV2,TRBJ1-5,NA,CASSEMGQGQPQHF,TGTGCCAGCAGTGAAATGGGACAGGGTCAGCCCCAGCATTTT
TRBD1,14,TRBV3-1/TRBV3-2,TRBJ1-1,NA,CASSQDRGPSEAFF,TGTGCCAGCAGCCAAGATAGGGGGCCCTCTGAAGCTTTCTTT
NA,14,TRBV7-8,TRBJ1-1,NA,CASSLGGAVTEAFF,TGTGCCAGCAGCTTAGGGGGAGCGGTCACTGAAGCTTTCTTT